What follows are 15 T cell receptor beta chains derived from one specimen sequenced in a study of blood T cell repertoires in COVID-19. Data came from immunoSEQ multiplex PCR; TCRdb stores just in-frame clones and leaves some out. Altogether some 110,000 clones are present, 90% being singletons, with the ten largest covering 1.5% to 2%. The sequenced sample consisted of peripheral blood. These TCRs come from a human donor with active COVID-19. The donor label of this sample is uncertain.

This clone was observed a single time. DNA for the CDR3: TGTGCCAGCAGCAACCAGGGGGCGCGTGGTGAGCAGTTCTTC. Residues: CASSNQGARGEQFF. This sequence joins TRBV7-9 and TRBJ2-1; 8 nucleotides match TRBD1. V was clipped by 5 bases and J by 9 bases; unmatched bases: 9. CDR1 and CDR2 from the germline V gene are SEHNR and FQNEAQ (reference sequence). The CDR3 has 14 residues.

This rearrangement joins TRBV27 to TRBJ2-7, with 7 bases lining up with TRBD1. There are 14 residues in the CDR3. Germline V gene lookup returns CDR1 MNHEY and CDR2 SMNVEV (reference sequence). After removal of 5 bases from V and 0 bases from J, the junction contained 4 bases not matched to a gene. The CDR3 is CASSPGTASYEQYF. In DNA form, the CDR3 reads TGTGCCAGCAGTCCCGGGACAGCCTCCTACGAGCAGTACTTC.

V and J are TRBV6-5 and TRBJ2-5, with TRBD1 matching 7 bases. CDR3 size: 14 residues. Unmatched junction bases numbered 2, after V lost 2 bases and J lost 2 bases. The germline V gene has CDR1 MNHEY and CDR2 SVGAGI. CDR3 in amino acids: CASSYGDSQETQYF. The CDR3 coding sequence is TGTGCCAGCAGTTACGGGGACAGTCAAGAGACCCAGTACTTC.

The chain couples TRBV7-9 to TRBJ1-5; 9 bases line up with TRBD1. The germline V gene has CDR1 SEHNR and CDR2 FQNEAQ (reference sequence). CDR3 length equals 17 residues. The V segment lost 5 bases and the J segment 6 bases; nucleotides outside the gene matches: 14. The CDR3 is CASSRFPGQGFAQPQHF. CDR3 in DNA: TGTGCCAGCAGCCGCTTCCCGGGACAGGGATTTGCTCAGCCCCAGCATTTT.

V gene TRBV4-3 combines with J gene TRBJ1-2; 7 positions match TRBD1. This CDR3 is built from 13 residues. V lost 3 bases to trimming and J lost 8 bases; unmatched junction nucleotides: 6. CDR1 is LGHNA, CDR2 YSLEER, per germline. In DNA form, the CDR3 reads TGCGCCAGCAGCCAGCAGGGGGTATACGGCTACACCTTC. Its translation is CASSQQGVYGYTF.

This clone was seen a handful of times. CDR3 in amino acids: CASSWPVQTGELFF. The CDR3 DNA sequence: TGCGCCAGCAGCTGGCCAGTACAGACCGGGGAGCTGTTTTTT. This chain uses TRBV5-1 with TRBJ2-2, with D unresolved. This CDR3 comprises 14 residues. Germline values: CDR1 SGHRS, CDR2 YFSETQ. Trimming left V 3 bases short and J 5 bases short, with 11 bases between.

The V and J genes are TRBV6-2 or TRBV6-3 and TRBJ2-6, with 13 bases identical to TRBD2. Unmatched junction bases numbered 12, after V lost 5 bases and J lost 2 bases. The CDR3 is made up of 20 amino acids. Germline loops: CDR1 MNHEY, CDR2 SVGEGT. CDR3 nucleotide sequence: TGTGCCAGCAGTCTAGGACTAGCGGGGGTTAATTACCCTGGGGCCAACGTCCTGACTTTC. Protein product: CASSLGLAGVNYPGANVLTF.

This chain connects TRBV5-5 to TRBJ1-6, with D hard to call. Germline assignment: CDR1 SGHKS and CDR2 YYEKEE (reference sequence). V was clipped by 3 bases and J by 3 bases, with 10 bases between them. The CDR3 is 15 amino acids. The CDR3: CASSSTENYNSPLHF. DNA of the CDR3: TGTGCCAGCAGCTCTACAGAAAACTATAATTCACCCCTCCACTTT.

The CDR3 protein is CASSPDRAYEQYF. CDR3 nucleotide sequence: TGTGCCAGCAGTCCGGACAGGGCCTACGAGCAGTACTTC. The J gene is TRBJ2-7, the V gene TRBV28; TRBD1 aligns across 8 bases. Germline V CDR1 and CDR2: MDHEN, SYDVKM. CDR3 length: 13 residues. Unmatched junction bases numbered 2, after V lost 5 bases and J lost 2 bases.

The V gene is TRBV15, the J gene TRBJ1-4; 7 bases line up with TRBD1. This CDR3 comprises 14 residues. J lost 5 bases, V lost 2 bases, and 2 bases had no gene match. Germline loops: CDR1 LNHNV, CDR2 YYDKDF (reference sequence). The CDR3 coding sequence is TGTGCCACCAGCAGATACAGGGGAAATGAAAAACTGTTTTTT. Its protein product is CATSRYRGNEKLFF.

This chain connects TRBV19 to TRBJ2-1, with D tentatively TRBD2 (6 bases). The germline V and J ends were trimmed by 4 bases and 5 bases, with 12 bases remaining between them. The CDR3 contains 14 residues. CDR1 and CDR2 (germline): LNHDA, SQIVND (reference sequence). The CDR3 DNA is TGTGCCAGTAGTAGGCGGGACCCACACAATGAGCAGTTCTTC. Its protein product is CASSRRDPHNEQFF.

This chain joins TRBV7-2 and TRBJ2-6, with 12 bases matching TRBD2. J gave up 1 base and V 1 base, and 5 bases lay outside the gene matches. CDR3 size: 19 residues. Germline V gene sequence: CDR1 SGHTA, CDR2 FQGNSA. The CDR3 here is CASSLVLAGGKSGANVLTF. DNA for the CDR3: TGTGCCAGCAGCTTAGTACTAGCGGGGGGCAAGTCTGGGGCCAACGTCCTGACTTTC.

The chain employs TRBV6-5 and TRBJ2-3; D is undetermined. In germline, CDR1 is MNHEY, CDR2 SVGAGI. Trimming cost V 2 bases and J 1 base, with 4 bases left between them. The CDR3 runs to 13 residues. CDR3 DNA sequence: TGTGCCAGCAGTTACACTGGCACAGATACGCAGTATTTT. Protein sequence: CASSYTGTDTQYF.

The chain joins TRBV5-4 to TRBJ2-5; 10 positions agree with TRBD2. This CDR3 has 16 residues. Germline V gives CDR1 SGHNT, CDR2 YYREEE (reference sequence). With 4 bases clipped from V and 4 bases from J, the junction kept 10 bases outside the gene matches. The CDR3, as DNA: TGTGCCAGCAGCACCGAGTGGGGACTAGCGTCAGAGACCCAGTACTTC. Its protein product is CASSTEWGLASETQYF.

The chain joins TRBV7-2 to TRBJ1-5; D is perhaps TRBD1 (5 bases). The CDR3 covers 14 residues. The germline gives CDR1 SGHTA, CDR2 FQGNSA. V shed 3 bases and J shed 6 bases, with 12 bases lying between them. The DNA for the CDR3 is TGTGCCAGCAGCTTCGGTGACAGTTCTCAGCCCCAGCATTTT. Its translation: CASSFGDSSQPQHF.